This TCR beta chain was sequenced during a study of beta chain features in type 1 diabetes. Study outcomes and limitations: For type 1 diabetes patients, VDJ junctions showed fewer insertions and more deletions. Significant though moderate, a shortening of TCRB CDR3s appeared in all four CD4+ subsets of Type 1 diabetes patients.

This clone has only a few counts. Its antigen is unknown. cDNA synthesis used the whole RNA isolate, giving expressed TCRB sequences. Read counts averaged approximately 3.6 million for samples of naive, central memory and regulatory T cells. The table came from immunoSEQ multiplex PCR; TCRdb's copy has only in-frame clones and leaves some out. The sample lists 310,000 or so clones, under 8.5% occurring once. The CDR3 extends over 14 amino acids. The germline V gene encodes CDR1 SNHLY and CDR2 FYNNEI. V dropped 5 bases and J dropped 0 bases, with 8 bases sitting between them. This TCR was recovered from a woman between 18 and 29 years old in good health. The sample comprised central memory CD4+ T cells from blood. The V and J genes are TRBV2 and TRBJ2-1; D may be TRBD1 (6 bases). CDR3 sequence (DNA): TGTGCCAGCAGTACAGGGAACTCCTACAATGAGCAGTTCTTC. Residues: CASSTGNSYNEQFF.